Presented here are 18 T cell receptor beta chains from one specimen sequenced in a study of cytomegalovirus exposure and HLA in healthy donors. PCR used 60 Vbeta primers and 13 Jbeta primers. Profiled with immunoSEQ multiplex PCR; TCRdb holds only in-frame clones, not every one. The sample contains 150,000 to 180,000 clones, around 75% of which appear only once. Specimen: PBMCs. The source is a man in his thirties or forties in good health and CMV-seropositive.

This chain links TRBV14 with TRBJ2-7; D not resolved. The CDR3 runs to 11 residues. The V end was cut by 6 bases, the J end by 4 bases, with 7 bases between. The V gene's germline CDR1 is SGHDN and CDR2 FVKESK. The CDR3 bases are TGTGCCAGCAGTCGAGAATACGAGCAGTACTTC. The encoded protein is CASSREYEQYF.

Comment on this clone: Germline and junction disagree at one end, which may indicate a read error. The chain joins TRBV28 to TRBJ2-7; TRBD2 matches at 7 bases. Per the germline V gene, CDR1 is MDHEN and CDR2 is SYDVKM. There are 11 residues in the CDR3. The CDR3 loop is CASSLGGSYDF. The CDR3 bases are TGTGCCAGCAGCCTGGGCGGGAGCTACGACTTC.

The V gene is TRBV4-2, the J gene TRBJ2-1; D is ambiguous. This CDR3 region has 15 residues. V was trimmed by 0 bases and J by 0 bases, leaving 6 bases between them. Germline CDR1 reads LGHNA; CDR2 reads YNFKEQ. The CDR3 spells CASSQDYYSYNEQFF. The CDR3 DNA follows: TGTGCCAGCAGCCAAGATTATTACTCCTACAATGAGCAGTTCTTC.

V usage is TRBV5-1 and J usage is TRBJ2-2; the match to TRBD2 covers 12 bases. From germline, CDR1 is SGHRS and CDR2 YFSETQ. Unmatched junction bases numbered 8, after V lost 4 bases and J lost 7 bases. The CDR3 totals 16 residues. This chain's CDR3 is CASSAPSGRGIGELFF. The CDR3 bases are TGCGCCAGCAGCGCCCCTAGCGGGAGGGGTATCGGGGAGCTGTTTTTT.

The chain employs TRBV2 and TRBJ1-5; no clear D gene. Germline assignment: CDR1 SNHLY and CDR2 FYNNEI. V lost 4 bases and J lost 0, with 10 bases in between. CDR3 length equals 15 residues. CDR3 sequence reads: CASSGPRDSNQPQHF. CDR3 nucleotide sequence: TGTGCCAGCAGTGGTCCCCGAGATAGCAATCAGCCCCAGCATTTT.

CDR3 in DNA: TGCGCTGGGGCCCCTTCGGGAGGGTACAATGAGCAGTTCTTC. Translation: CAGAPSGGYNEQFF. The chain combines TRBV5-1 with TRBJ2-1, with 8 bases matching TRBD2. The germline CDR1 and CDR2 sequences are SGHRS and YFSETQ. The CDR3 length is 14 residues.

The chain couples TRBV28 to TRBJ2-2; 7 bases fit TRBD1. CDR3 length equals 15 residues. V lost 5 bases to trimming and J lost 1 base; unmatched junction nucleotides: 4. CDR1 is MDHEN and CDR2 is SYDVKM in the germline V gene. The CDR3 reads CASSTTGKNTGELFF. CDR3 nucleotide sequence: TGTGCCAGCAGTACGACAGGGAAGAACACCGGGGAGCTGTTTTTT.

This clone has more than one count but fewer than ten. The rearrangement links TRBV7-2 to TRBJ1-5; the match to TRBD1 covers 7 bases. CDR3 size: 15 residues. The trim removed 1 base at V and 2 bases at J, leaving 2 bases unmatched. CDR1 SGHTA and CDR2 FQGNSA come from the germline V gene. CDR3 bases: TGTGCCAGCAGCTTAGACAGGGGAGGCAATCAGCCCCAGCATTTT. As protein: CASSLDRGGNQPQHF.

The rearrangement links TRBV6-5 to TRBJ1-2, with D maybe TRBD1 (5 bases). Germline CDR1 and CDR2: MNHEY and SVGAGI. Trimming stripped 0 bases from V and 2 bases from J, with 13 bases between. The CDR3 spans 16 residues. DNA of the CDR3: TGTGCCAGCAGTTACTCGTTTTGGGCAGGGAACTATGGCTACACCTTC. Protein: CASSYSFWAGNYGYTF.

This clone was counted only a few times. The chain links TRBV7-8 to TRBJ1-5; tentative D call: TRBD1 (6 bases). This CDR3 has 14 residues. Trimming removed 1 base at V and 4 bases at J, with 8 bases between. Germline-derived CDR1 and CDR2 are SGHVS and FQNEAQ. DNA of the CDR3: TGTGCCAGCAGCTTAGGACAGGCGAATCAGCCCCAGCATTTT. Amino acids: CASSLGQANQPQHF.

This chain links TRBV6-1 with TRBJ2-2, with D possibly TRBD1 on 6 matching bases. The ends were cut back, 2 bases at V and 4 bases at J, with 11 bases in the middle. Germline V gene sequence: CDR1 MNHNS, CDR2 SASEGT. This CDR3 spans 15 amino acids. CDR3 DNA: TGTGCCAGCAGTGAATGGGGGCAGACCACCGGGGAGCTGTTTTTT. Translating gives CASSEWGQTTGELFF.

The gene calls are TRBV7-7 and TRBJ2-1; D may be TRBD2 (7 bases). The CDR3 sequence is 17 residues long. The V gene's germline CDR1 is SSHAT and CDR2 FNYEAQ (reference sequence). Trimming shortened V by 5 bases and J by 2 bases, and 19 bases separated the two germline ends. The CDR3 DNA reads TGTGCCAGCAGCGTCTCTGCTGGGCGGGGGCCCTACAATGAGCAGTTCTTC. It translates to CASSVSAGRGPYNEQFF.

The DNA for the CDR3 is TGCGCCAGCAGCTTGCAAGGGAGGTTAAGGAACACCGGGGAGCTGTTTTTT. Translating it yields CASSLQGRLRNTGELFF. V and J are TRBV5-1 and TRBJ2-2, with a tentative D call TRBD2 (6 bases). In germline, CDR1 is SGHRS, CDR2 YFSETQ. Trimming took off 1 base at V and 1 base at J, with 14 bases between the two ends. The CDR3 runs to 17 residues.

CDR3 DNA sequence: TGTGCCAGCAGTGACGGGACTGGGCCGTTCTTC. It yields the protein CASSDGTGPFF. The chain couples TRBV6-4 to TRBJ2-1, with D maybe TRBD2 (6 bases). Trimming cost V 2 bases and J 15 bases, with 11 bases left between them. The CDR3 is 11 residues long. Germline V gene sequence: CDR1 MRHNA, CDR2 SNTAGT.

The chain has TRBV10-2 and TRBJ2-1; possible D gene TRBD2, 6 bases. Germline assignment: CDR1 WSHSY and CDR2 SAAADI. The CDR3 contains 14 residues. The germline V and J ends were trimmed by 3 bases and 0 bases, with 6 bases remaining between them. CDR3 protein: CASSDSGSYNEQFF. In DNA, the CDR3 is TGCGCCAGCAGTGATAGCGGCTCCTACAATGAGCAGTTCTTC.

In this sample, this clone turned up a few times. J is TRBJ2-2 and V is TRBV27; D is uncertain. Germline CDR1 and CDR2: MNHEY and SMNVEV (reference sequence). Between the trimmed V and J ends, which lost 2 bases and 5 bases, there was a span of 9 bases. The CDR3 is 14 residues long. CDR3 protein: CASSLVAMTGELFF. CDR3 nucleotide sequence: TGTGCCAGCAGTTTAGTGGCAATGACCGGGGAGCTGTTTTTT.

The genes are TRBV28 and TRBJ1-4; no reliable D call. The V end was cut by 8 bases, the J end by 6 bases, with 4 bases between. The CDR3 has 10 residues. Germline CDR1 MDHEN, CDR2 SYDVKM. CDR3 amino acids: CASRDEKLFF. CDR3 DNA: TGTGCCAGCCGGGATGAAAAACTGTTTTTT.

The chain combines TRBV6-4 with TRBJ1-1, with TRBD1 matching 7 bases. CDR3 size: 13 residues. V lost 7 bases, J lost 4 bases, and 6 bases stayed unmatched. Germline V gene sequence: CDR1 MRHNA, CDR2 SNTAGT. CDR3 DNA: TGTGCCAGCAAAAGGGGGCCGGGCACTGAAGCTTTCTTT. Protein sequence: CASKRGPGTEAFF.